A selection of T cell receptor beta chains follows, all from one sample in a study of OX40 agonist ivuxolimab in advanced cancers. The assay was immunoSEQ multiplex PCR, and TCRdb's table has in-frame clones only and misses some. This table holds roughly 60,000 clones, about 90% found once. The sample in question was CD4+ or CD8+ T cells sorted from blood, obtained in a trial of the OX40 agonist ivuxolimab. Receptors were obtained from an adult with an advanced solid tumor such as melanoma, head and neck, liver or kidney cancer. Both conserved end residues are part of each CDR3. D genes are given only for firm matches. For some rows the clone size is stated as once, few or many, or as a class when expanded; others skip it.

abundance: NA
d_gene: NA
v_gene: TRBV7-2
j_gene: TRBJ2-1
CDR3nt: TGTGCCAGCAGCTCGACAGGACACCCGGACAATGAGCAGTTCTTC
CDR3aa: CASSSTGHPDNEQFF

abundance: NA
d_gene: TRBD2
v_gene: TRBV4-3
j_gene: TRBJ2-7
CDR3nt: TGCGCCAGCAGCCAAGAAGCGGGAGCCCCCTACGAGCAGTACTTC
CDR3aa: CASSQEAGAPYEQYF

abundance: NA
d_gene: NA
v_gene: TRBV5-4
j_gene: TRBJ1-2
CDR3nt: TGTGCCAGCAGCTTGGAGTCAGAAATGAACTATGGCTACACCTTC
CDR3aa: CASSLESEMNYGYTF

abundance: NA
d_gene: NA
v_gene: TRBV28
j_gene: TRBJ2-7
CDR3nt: TGTGCCAGCAGGGAGAGGGTTTCCTACGAGCAGTACTTC
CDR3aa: CASRERVSYEQYF

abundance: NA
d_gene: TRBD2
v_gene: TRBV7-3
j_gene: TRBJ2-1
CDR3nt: TGTGCCAGCAGCTTACTTGGAGCGGGAGGGGAGAGGCAGTTCTTC
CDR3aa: CASSLLGAGGERQFF

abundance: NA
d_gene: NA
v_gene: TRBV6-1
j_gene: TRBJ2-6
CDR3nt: TGTGCCAGCAGTGAGTCTGGGGCCAACGTCCTGACTTTC
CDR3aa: CASSESGANVLTF

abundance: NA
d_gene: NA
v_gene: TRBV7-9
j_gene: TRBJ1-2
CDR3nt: TGTGCCAGCAGCCCAGACAGTTATGGCTACACCTTC
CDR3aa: CASSPDSYGYTF

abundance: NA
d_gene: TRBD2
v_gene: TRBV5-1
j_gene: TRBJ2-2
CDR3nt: TGCGCCAGCAGCTTGGGGCCGGGACTAGCGGGATCATTGAACACCGGGGAGCTGTTTTTT
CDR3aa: CASSLGPGLAGSLNTGELFF

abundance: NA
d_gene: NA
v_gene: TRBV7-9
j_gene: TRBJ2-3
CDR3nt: TGTGCCAGCAGCTTAGCAAGTCTTTATTTGGGAGATACGCAGTATTTT
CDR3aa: CASSLASLYLGDTQYF

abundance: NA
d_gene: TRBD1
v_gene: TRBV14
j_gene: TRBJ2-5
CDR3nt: TGTGCCAGCAGCCAAGTACAGGGGGTCCAAGAGACCCAGTACTTC
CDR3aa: CASSQVQGVQETQYF

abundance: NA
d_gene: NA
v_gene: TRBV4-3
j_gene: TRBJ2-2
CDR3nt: TGCGCCAGCAGCCAAGATCTAGCCCCGGGCACCGGGGAGCTGTTTTTT
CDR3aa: CASSQDLAPGTGELFF

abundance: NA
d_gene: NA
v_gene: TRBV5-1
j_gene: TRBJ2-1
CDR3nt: TGCGCCAGCAGCCAGGGGTTCGCCTACAATGAGCAGTTCTTC
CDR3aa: CASSQGFAYNEQFF

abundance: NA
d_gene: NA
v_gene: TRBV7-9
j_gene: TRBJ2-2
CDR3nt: TGTGCCAGCAGCCCCCCACGGGCGGGAAATAGGACCGGGGAGCTGTTTTTT
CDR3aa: CASSPPRAGNRTGELFF

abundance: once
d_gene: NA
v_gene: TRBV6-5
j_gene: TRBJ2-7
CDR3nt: TGTGCCAGCAGTTACGGTGGAGGAGGGTACGAGCAGTACTTC
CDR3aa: CASSYGGGGYEQYF

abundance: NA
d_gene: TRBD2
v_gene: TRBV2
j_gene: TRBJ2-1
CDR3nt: TGTGCCAGCAGTGAAGACCAGGTCGGGCTAGCGGACTACAATGAGCAGTTCTTC
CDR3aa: CASSEDQVGLADYNEQFF

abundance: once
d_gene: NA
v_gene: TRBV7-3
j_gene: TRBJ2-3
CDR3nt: TGTGCCAGCAGCTTTAGCGGAGACACAGATACGCAGTATTTT
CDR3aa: CASSFSGDTDTQYF

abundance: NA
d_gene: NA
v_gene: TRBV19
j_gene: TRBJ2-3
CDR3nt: TGTGCCAGTAGATCCACACCTAGCGCGACAGATACGCAGTATTTT
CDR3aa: CASRSTPSATDTQYF

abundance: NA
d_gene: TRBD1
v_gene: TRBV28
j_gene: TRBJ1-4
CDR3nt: TGTGCCAGCAGTTTACTGCAGGGGGCTGCTGAAAAACTGTTTTTT
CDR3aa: CASSLLQGAAEKLFF

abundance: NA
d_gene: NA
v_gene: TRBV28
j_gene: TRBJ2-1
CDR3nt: TGTGCCAGCAGTTTGTTGCCAGGGTATGAGCAGTTCTTC
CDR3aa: CASSLLPGYEQFF

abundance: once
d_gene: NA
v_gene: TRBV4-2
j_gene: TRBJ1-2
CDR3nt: TGTGCCAGCAGCCCAGGGGTGGGGGAGTCACTCTACGGCTATGGCTACACCTTC
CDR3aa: CASSPGVGESLYGYGYTF

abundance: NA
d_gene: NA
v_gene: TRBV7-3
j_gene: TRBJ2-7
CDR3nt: TGTGCCAGCAGCTTAACTAGTAGCTACGAGCAGTACTTC
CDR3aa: CASSLTSSYEQYF

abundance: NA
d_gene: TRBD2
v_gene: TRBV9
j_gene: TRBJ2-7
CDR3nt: TGTGCCAGCAGCGGGGGCGGGAGGAGCACCTACGAGCAGTACTTC
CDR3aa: CASSGGGRSTYEQYF

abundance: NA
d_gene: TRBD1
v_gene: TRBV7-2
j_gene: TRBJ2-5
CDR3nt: TGTGCCAGCAGCGAGACTGGACAGGGGATAGAGACCCAGTACTTC
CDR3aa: CASSETGQGIETQYF

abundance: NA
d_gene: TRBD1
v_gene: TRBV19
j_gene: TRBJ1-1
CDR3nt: TGTGCCAGTAGCATATACCCAACAGGGGGCCCAGCTTTCTTT
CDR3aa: CASSIYPTGGPAFF

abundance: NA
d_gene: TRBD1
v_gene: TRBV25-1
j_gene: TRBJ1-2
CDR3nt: TGTGCCAGCAGTGAATTGGGACAGGCTTATGGCTACACCTTC
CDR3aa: CASSELGQAYGYTF

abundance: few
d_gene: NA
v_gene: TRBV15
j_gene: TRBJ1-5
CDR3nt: TGTGCCACCAGCAGAGGCGGTTGGGAGCGGAATCAGCCCCAGCATTTT
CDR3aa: CATSRGGWERNQPQHF

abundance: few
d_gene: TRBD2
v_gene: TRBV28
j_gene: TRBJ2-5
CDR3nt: TGTGCCAGCAGGACACGGGGGGGCTCCTCAGAGACCCAGTACTTC
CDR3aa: CASRTRGGSSETQYF

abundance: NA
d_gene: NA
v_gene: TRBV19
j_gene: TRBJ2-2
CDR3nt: TGTGCCAGTAGTATCGGATCCGGGGAGCTGTTTTTT
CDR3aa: CASSIGSGELFF

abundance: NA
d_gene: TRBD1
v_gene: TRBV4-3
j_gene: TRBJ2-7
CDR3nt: TGCGCCAGCAGCCCGGGACAGGGGGCCTACGAGCAGTACTTC
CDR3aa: CASSPGQGAYEQYF

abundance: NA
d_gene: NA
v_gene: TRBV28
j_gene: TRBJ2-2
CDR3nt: TGTGCCAGCAGTTCCAGGGGCTTGAACACCGGGGAGCTGTTTTTT
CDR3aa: CASSSRGLNTGELFF

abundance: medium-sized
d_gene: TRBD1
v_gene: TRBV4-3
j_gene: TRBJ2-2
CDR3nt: TGCGCCAGCAGCCAGGACAGGGGGCGCACCGGGGAGCTGTTTTTT
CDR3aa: CASSQDRGRTGELFF

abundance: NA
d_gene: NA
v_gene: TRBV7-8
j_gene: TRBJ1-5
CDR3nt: TGTGCCAGCAGCCCGCCGGGCCTCCGCAATCAGCCCCAGCATTTT
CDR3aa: CASSPPGLRNQPQHF

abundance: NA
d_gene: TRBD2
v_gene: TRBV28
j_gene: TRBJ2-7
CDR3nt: TGTGCCAGCAGGGGGACTAGTCCTAGGCTGGTCTACGAGCAGTACTTC
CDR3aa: CASRGTSPRLVYEQYF

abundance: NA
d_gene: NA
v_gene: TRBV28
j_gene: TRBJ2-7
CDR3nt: TGTGCCAGCAGTCTACCACAACGGGACGGGCCCTCCTACGAGCAGTACTTC
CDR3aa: CASSLPQRDGPSYEQYF

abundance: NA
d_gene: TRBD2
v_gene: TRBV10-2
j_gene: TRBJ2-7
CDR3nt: TGCGCCAGCAGAACAACTAGCGGGAGCATAGGGTACGAGCAGTACTTC
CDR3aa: CASRTTSGSIGYEQYF

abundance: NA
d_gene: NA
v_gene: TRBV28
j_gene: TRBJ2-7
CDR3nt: TGTGCCAGTAGGATGAAAGCCGGATACTACGAGCAGTACTTC
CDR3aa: CASRMKAGYYEQYF

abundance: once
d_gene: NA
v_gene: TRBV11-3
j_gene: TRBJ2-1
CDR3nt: TGTGCCAGCAGCTTAGGTCAGGGTCTTAACAATGAGCAGTTCTTC
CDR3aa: CASSLGQGLNNEQFF

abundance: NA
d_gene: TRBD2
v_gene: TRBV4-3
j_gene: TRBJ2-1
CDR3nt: TGCGCCAGCAGCCCCTCCAGGACTAGCGGAGTCTACAATGAGCAGTTCTTC
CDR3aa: CASSPSRTSGVYNEQFF

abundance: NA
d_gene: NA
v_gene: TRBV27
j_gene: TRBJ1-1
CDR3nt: TGTGCCAGCAGTCAGGGACGGGTCCACACTGAAGCTTTCTTT
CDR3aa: CASSQGRVHTEAFF

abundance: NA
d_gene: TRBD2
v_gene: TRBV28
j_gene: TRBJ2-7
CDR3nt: TGTGCCAGCAGTTTCCGCGGACTAGCGAACTACGAGCAGTACTTC
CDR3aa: CASSFRGLANYEQYF

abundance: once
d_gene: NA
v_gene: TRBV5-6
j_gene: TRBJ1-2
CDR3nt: TGTGCCAGCAGCTGGACAGAAGCGGATGGCTACACCTTC
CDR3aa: CASSWTEADGYTF

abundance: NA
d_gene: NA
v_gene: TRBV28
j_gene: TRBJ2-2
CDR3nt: TGTGCCAGCCGCAAGGGCACCGGGGAGCTGTTTTTT
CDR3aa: CASRKGTGELFF

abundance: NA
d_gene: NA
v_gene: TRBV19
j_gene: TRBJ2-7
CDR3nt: TGTGCCAGTAGTGTTAGCGTGGGGCCCACCTACGAGCAGTACTTC
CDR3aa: CASSVSVGPTYEQYF

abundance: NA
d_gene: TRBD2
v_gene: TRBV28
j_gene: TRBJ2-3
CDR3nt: TGTGCCAGCAGTTTAAGGGCTAGCGGGAGGCGCACAGATACGCAGTATTTT
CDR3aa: CASSLRASGRRTDTQYF

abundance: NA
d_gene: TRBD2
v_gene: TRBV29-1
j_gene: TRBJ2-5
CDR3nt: TGCAGCGTTGATGGGACTAGCGGGAGAGGAGAGACCCAGTACTTC
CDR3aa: CSVDGTSGRGETQYF

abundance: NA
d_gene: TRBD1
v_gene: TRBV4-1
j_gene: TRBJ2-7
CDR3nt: TGCGCCAGCAGCCCCAGCGGACAGGTCAGTCGTTACGAGCAGTACTTC
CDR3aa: CASSPSGQVSRYEQYF

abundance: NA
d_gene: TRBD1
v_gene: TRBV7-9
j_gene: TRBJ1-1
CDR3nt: TGTGCCAGCAGCTTAGGGCAGGGGGTTGAAGCTTTCTTT
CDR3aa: CASSLGQGVEAFF

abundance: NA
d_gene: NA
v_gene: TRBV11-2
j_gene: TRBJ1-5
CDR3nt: TGTGCCAGCAGCTCGATGAATCAGCCCCAGCATTTT
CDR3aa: CASSSMNQPQHF

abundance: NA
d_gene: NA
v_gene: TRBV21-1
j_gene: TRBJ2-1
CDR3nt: TGTGCCAAGATTGGGACTAGCGAAAACAATGAGCAGTTCTTC
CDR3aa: CAKIGTSENNEQFF

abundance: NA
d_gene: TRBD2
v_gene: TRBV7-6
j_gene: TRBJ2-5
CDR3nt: TGTGCCAGCAGCTCAACCCTAGCGGGAGGGCCGGGGGAGACCCAGTACTTC
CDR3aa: CASSSTLAGGPGETQYF

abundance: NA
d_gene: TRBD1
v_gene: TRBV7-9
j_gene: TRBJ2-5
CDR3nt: TGTGCCAGCAGCGCCGCGACAGGGCTAGAGACCCAGTACTTC
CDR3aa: CASSAATGLETQYF

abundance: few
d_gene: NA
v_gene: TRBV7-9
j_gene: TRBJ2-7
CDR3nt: TGTGCCAGCAGCTTAGAATTCCAGTACGAGCAGTACTTC
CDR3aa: CASSLEFQYEQYF

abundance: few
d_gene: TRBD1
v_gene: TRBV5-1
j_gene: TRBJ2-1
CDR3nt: TGCGCCAGCAGCCAGGGGGAACTACCCTTATCGGATGAGCAGTTCTTC
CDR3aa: CASSQGELPLSDEQFF

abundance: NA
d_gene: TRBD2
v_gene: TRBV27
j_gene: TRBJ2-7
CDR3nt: TGTGCCAGCAGTTCTTTGGGGGGAGGGCCCTACGAGCAGTACTTC
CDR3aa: CASSSLGGGPYEQYF

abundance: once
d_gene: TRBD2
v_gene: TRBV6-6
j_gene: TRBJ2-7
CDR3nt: TGTGCCAGCAGTTACGTTGGTGGACTAGCGGGTGTCGAGCAGTACTTC
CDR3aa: CASSYVGGLAGVEQYF

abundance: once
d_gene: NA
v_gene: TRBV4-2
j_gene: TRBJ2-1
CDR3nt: TGTGCCAGCAGCCAAGATCTTTACAGATACAATGAGCAGTTCTTC
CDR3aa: CASSQDLYRYNEQFF

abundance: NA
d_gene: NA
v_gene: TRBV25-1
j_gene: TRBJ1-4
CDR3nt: TGTGCCAGCAGTGAGAGGGCTGACGGCACTAATGAAAAACTGTTTTTT
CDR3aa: CASSERADGTNEKLFF

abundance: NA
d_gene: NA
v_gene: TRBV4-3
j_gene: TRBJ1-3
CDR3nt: TGCGCCAGCAGCCAATTTGAAAACTCTGGAAACACCATATATTTT
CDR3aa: CASSQFENSGNTIYF

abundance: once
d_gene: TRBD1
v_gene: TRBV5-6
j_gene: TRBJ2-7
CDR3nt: TGTGCCAGCAGCCCCGGGACAGTTTTAGGCGAGCAGTACTTC
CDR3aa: CASSPGTVLGEQYF

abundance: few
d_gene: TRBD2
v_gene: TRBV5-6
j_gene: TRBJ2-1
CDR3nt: TGTGCCAGCAGCGGGATAGCGGGAGTCTGGGAAAATGAGCAGTTCTTC
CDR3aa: CASSGIAGVWENEQFF